These 27 T cell receptor beta chains came from one sample sequenced in a study of CD8+ T cells in alopecia areata. Described treatment: oral pan-JAK inhibitor, 5-10 mg twice daily. The sequencing template was cDNA reverse transcribed from extracted RNA. Some clones are missing from TCRdb's copy, which holds only in-frame ones; the method was immunoSEQ multiplex PCR. The table shows under 250,000 clones, with about three fifths occurring only once. This material consisted of CD4+ T cells sorted from blood, taken at week 4, from a patient treated with tofacitinib. Every receptor here comes from a human donor with alopecia areata.

This clone came up a few times. V usage is TRBV29-1 and J usage is TRBJ1-1; D perhaps matches TRBD1 (6 bases). CDR3 size: 14 residues. Germline V gives CDR1 SQVTM, CDR2 ANQGSEA. The V gene lost 3 bases and the J gene lost 6 bases, with 17 bases spanning the gap. CDR3 nucleotide sequence: TGCAGCGTTGAGGGTGACATGAGGGGGGCTGAAGCTTTCTTT. Translation: CSVEGDMRGAEAFF.

The chain recombines TRBV19 with TRBJ2-7, with no clear D. The CDR3 length is 14 residues. V was pared by 5 bases and J by 5 bases, with 16 bases between. The germline gives CDR1 LNHDA, CDR2 SQIVND (reference sequence). The CDR3 region is CASSPQDIEDEQYF. The CDR3, as DNA: TGTGCCAGTAGTCCACAAGACATTGAGGACGAGCAGTACTTC.

This rearrangement joins TRBV25-1 to TRBJ2-7; D not resolved. The germline V gene encodes CDR1 MGHDK and CDR2 SYGVNS. Between the trimmed V and J ends, which lost 6 bases and 2 bases, there was a span of 8 bases. The CDR3 is 12 residues long. The CDR3 here is CASRFGPYEQYF. In DNA form, the CDR3 reads TGTGCCAGCAGGTTTGGACCCTACGAGCAGTACTTC.

The CDR3 here is CASSLRTGGDEQYF. CDR3 in DNA: TGTGCCAGTAGTTTAAGGACAGGGGGCGACGAGCAGTACTTC. The rearrangement joins TRBV19 to TRBJ2-7; 11 bases are shared with TRBD1. This CDR3 spans 14 amino acids. Germline assignment: CDR1 LNHDA and CDR2 SQIVND (reference sequence). Unmatched junction bases numbered 5, after V lost 5 bases and J lost 5 bases.

This clone was recorded a few times. The rearrangement joins TRBV4-3 to TRBJ1-2; D perhaps matches TRBD1 (5 bases). Trimming stripped 0 bases from V and 4 bases from J, with 12 bases between. This CDR3 region has 15 residues. The germline V gene encodes CDR1 LGHNA and CDR2 YSLEER. The CDR3 protein is CASSQEAAGGYGYTF. In nucleotides, the CDR3 is TGCGCCAGCAGCCAAGAAGCGGCTGGGGGCTATGGCTACACCTTC.

The J gene is TRBJ1-5, the V gene TRBV27; D gene ambiguous. The CDR3 contains 13 residues. V was cut by 6 bases and J by 5 bases, with 11 bases left in between. The V gene's germline CDR1 is MNHEY and CDR2 SMNVEV (reference sequence). The CDR3 DNA follows: TGTGCCAGCAGGGCGGGGATCGATCAGCCCCAGCATTTT. Protein product: CASRAGIDQPQHF.

A note on this clone: At the DNA level, this CDR3 is encoded by other sequences in the same sample as well. The gene calls are TRBV7-2 and TRBJ2-7; D uncertain. This CDR3 spans 12 amino acids. The V and J ends lost 2 bases and 3 bases respectively, with 5 bases between them. CDR1 and CDR2 from the germline V gene are SGHTA and FQGNSA. The CDR3 sequence is CASSLTGYEQYF. CDR3 nucleotide sequence: TGTGCCAGCAGCTTAACCGGCTACGAGCAGTACTTC.

The chain recombines TRBV5-1 with TRBJ2-7; maybe TRBD1 (6 bases). The CDR3 runs 14 residues. The germline V gene encodes CDR1 SGHRS and CDR2 YFSETQ. With 0 bases removed from V and 3 bases from J, the gap between germline ends came to 10 bases. CDR3 loop: CASSLDGTRYEQYF. Written as DNA, the CDR3 is TGCGCCAGCAGCTTGGACGGGACACGCTACGAGCAGTACTTC.

J is TRBJ2-5 and V is TRBV29-1, with D tentatively TRBD2 (5 bases). The germline V gene has CDR1 SQVTM and CDR2 ANQGSEA. V was pared by 1 base and J by 2 bases, with 8 bases between. The CDR3 has 13 amino acids. CDR3 bases: TGCAGCGTTGAAGTCGGACTGCAAGAGACCCAGTACTTC. Protein sequence: CSVEVGLQETQYF.

This rearrangement joins TRBV2 to TRBJ2-2, with D unresolved. The CDR3 is made up of 14 amino acids. Germline CDR1 SNHLY, CDR2 FYNNEI. Trimming stripped 7 bases from V and 1 base from J, with 10 bases between. In DNA form, the CDR3 reads TGTGCCAGCACGGTTACCATGAACACCGGGGAGCTGTTTTTT. Its translation is CASTVTMNTGELFF. Looking up the rest from reference TRBV2 and TRBJ2-2 gives the full variable domain: EPEVTQTPSHQVTQMGQEVILRCVPISNHLYFYWYRQILGQKVEFLVSFYNNEISEKSEIFDDQFSVERPDGSNFTLKIRSTKLEDSAMYFCASTVTMNTGELFFGEGSRLTVL.

Of note for this clone: Different DNA sequences within this sample yield the same CDR3. The V and J genes are TRBV30 and TRBJ1-2; no firm D call. The ends were cut back, 0 bases at V and 8 bases at J, with 7 bases in the middle. This CDR3 comprises 11 residues. Germline CDR1 and CDR2: GTSNPN and SVGIG (reference sequence). The chain's CDR3 is CAWSVLEGYTF. In DNA form, the CDR3 reads TGTGCCTGGAGTGTACTGGAAGGCTACACCTTC.

The chain recombines TRBV10-3 with TRBJ2-1, with a weak D call TRBD1 (6 bases). CDR3 length: 13 amino acids. V lost 8 bases to trimming and J lost 6 bases, with 14 bases between them. Germline V gives CDR1 ENHRY, CDR2 SYGVKD. The CDR3 nucleotides are TGTGCCATCGGACAGCAAACCGTCAATGAGCAGTTCTTC. It yields the protein CAIGQQTVNEQFF.

In DNA form, the CDR3 reads TGCAGCGTTGGGGACACCCTTAGAGAAAAACTGTTTTTT. Protein sequence: CSVGDTLREKLFF. The chain joins TRBV29-1 to TRBJ1-4; tentative D call: TRBD1 (6 bases). Per germline, CDR1 SQVTM and CDR2 ANQGSEA. Between the trimmed V and J ends, which lost 4 bases and 8 bases, there was a span of 14 bases. The CDR3 extends over 13 amino acids.

This chain uses TRBV2 with TRBJ2-3; 7 positions agree with TRBD1. V shed 6 bases, J shed 4 bases, and the junction held 4 bases outside the gene matches. CDR1 SNHLY and CDR2 FYNNEI come from the germline V gene. CDR3 length: 13 residues. The CDR3 DNA reads TGTGCCAGCAGCCTGACAGGGCCAGATACGCAGTATTTT. This encodes CASSLTGPDTQYF.

V usage is TRBV29-1 and J usage is TRBJ2-3; D is unclear. The CDR3 has 13 residues. The germline CDR1 and CDR2 sequences are SQVTM and ANQGSEA. V shed 3 bases and J shed 2 bases, with 9 bases lying between them. CDR3 nucleotides: TGCAGCGTTGAGGGTCGAAACACAGATACGCAGTATTTT. It translates to CSVEGRNTDTQYF.

V gene TRBV29-1 combines with J gene TRBJ2-3; 10 bases are shared with TRBD1. Germline CDR1 SQVTM, CDR2 ANQGSEA. The CDR3 is 14 residues long. Unmatched junction bases numbered 6, after V lost 8 bases and J lost 1 base. The CDR3 is CSLTGGGGTDTQYF. CDR3 nucleotides: TGCAGCTTGACAGGGGGCGGTGGCACAGATACGCAGTATTTT.

CDR3 DNA: TGTGCCTGGAGAACAGGAGATACCGGGGAGCTGTTTTTT. Residues: CAWRTGDTGELFF. The genes are TRBV30 and TRBJ2-2; tentative D call: TRBD1 (5 bases). This CDR3 region has 13 residues. Per germline, CDR1 GTSNPN and CDR2 SVGIG (reference sequence). V was cut by 3 bases and J by 5 bases, with 10 bases left in between.

This clone was seen a handful of times. The genes are TRBV11-1 and TRBJ2-1, with 7 bases identical to TRBD2. Unmatched junction bases numbered 6, after V lost 3 bases and J lost 4 bases. The germline V gene encodes CDR1 SGHAT and CDR2 FQDESV (reference sequence). The CDR3 totals 15 residues. The CDR3 reads CASSFGGNSYNEQFF. CDR3 DNA: TGTGCCAGCAGCTTCGGGGGGAATTCATACAATGAGCAGTTCTTC. Filled out from reference TRBV11-1 and TRBJ2-1, the complete variable domain reads EAEVAQSPRYKITEKSQAVAFWCDPISGHATLYWYRQILGQGPELLVQFQDESVVDDSQLPKDRFSAERLKGVDSTLKIQPAELGDSAMYLCASSFGGNSYNEQFFGPGTRLTVL.

This clone was observed a handful of times. CDR3 coding DNA: TGCGCCAGCAGTTCAGGGCGCGAGCAGTACTTC. It specifies CASSSGREQYF. The chain is built from TRBV23-1 and TRBJ2-7; TRBD1 might be the D (5 bases). TRBV23-1 counts as an open reading frame of uncertain function. V was cut by 5 bases and J by 6 bases, with 8 bases left in between. The CDR3 contains 11 residues.

This clone was recorded a few times. This sequence joins TRBV14 and TRBJ1-1, with D possibly being TRBD1 (5 bases). The V gene lost 3 bases and the J gene lost 6 bases, with 11 bases spanning the gap. There are 13 residues in the CDR3. Germline CDR1 SGHDN, CDR2 FVKESK. The CDR3 region is CASSQAPGPEAFF. DNA of the CDR3: TGTGCCAGCAGCCAGGCCCCAGGGCCTGAAGCTTTCTTT.

The rearrangement uses TRBV7-9 and TRBJ1-1; D call uncertain. V was pared by 7 bases and J by 1 base, with 10 bases between. Germline V gene data show CDR1 as SEHNR and CDR2 as FQNEAQ (reference sequence). This CDR3 comprises 13 residues. Here the CDR3 DNA reads TGTGCCAGCAACCCCCTGCCGAACACTGAAGCTTTCTTT. It translates to CASNPLPNTEAFF.

The gene calls are TRBV5-4 and TRBJ1-2; TRBD1 matches at 8 bases. CDR3 length equals 17 residues. Germline values: CDR1 SGHNT, CDR2 YYREEE (reference sequence). After removal of 5 bases from V and 5 bases from J, the junction contained 17 bases not matched to a gene. This CDR3 reads CASREDRAHFNSYGYTF. The CDR3 coding sequence is TGTGCCAGCAGGGAGGACAGGGCACACTTCAACTCTTATGGCTACACCTTC. Based on the CDR3 plus reference TRBV5-4 and TRBJ1-2, the full variable domain is ETGVTQSPTHLIKTRGQQVTLRCSSQSGHNTVSWYQQALGQGPQFIFQYYREEENGRGNFPPRFSGLQFPNYSSELNVNALELDDSALYLCASREDRAHFNSYGYTFGSGTRLTVV.

Regarding this clone: Within the sample, other DNA sequences also encode this same CDR3. The chain uses TRBV20-1 and TRBJ2-7; the D is unclear. The germline V gene has CDR1 DFQATT and CDR2 SNEGSKA (reference sequence). This CDR3 spans 11 amino acids. Trimming removed 1 base from V and 4 bases from J, with 5 bases in between. CDR3 DNA sequence: TGCAGTGCTAGAGTTTTATACGAGCAGTACTTC. This encodes CSARVLYEQYF.

This clone came up a few times. This rearrangement joins TRBV2 to TRBJ1-6; D not certain. Germline CDR1 is SNHLY and CDR2 is FYNNEI. Deletions cut 4 bases from V and 14 bases from J, with 12 bases between. The CDR3 has 12 amino acids. CDR3 amino acids: CASSASIRSLHF. Written as DNA, the CDR3 is TGTGCCAGCAGTGCATCTATCAGGTCCCTCCACTTT.

This clone was counted a few times. The rearrangement links TRBV7-4 to TRBJ1-5; D unresolved. V lost 0 bases to trimming and J lost 3 bases, with 12 bases between them. Germline V gene data show CDR1 as SGHVT and CDR2 as SQSDAQ. The CDR3 extends over 16 amino acids. The DNA of the CDR3 is TGTGCCAGCAGCTTAGCACCCGGAGCCAACAATCAGCCCCAGCATTTT. It translates to CASSLAPGANNQPQHF.

This clone was seen a few times. V usage is TRBV5-1 and J usage is TRBJ2-5; TRBD2 is a possible D gene (6 bases). The germline gives CDR1 SGHRS, CDR2 YFSETQ. V shed 4 bases and J shed 3 bases, with 16 bases lying between them. CDR3 length: 15 residues. Here the CDR3 reads CASSLGGQREETQYF. CDR3 sequence (DNA): TGCGCCAGCAGCCTGGGTGGGCAGCGGGAAGAGACCCAGTACTTC. The full variable domain, completed using reference TRBV5-1 and TRBJ2-5, is KAGVTQTPRYLIKTRGQQVTLSCSPISGHRSVSWYQQTPGQGLQFLFEYFSETQRNKGNFPGRFSGRQFSNSRSEMNVSTLELGDSALYLCASSLGGQREETQYFGPGTRLLVL.

V is TRBV15 and J is TRBJ1-2; TRBD1 agrees at 8 bases. Germline assignment: CDR1 LNHNV and CDR2 YYDKDF (reference sequence). The CDR3 contains 15 residues. V was clipped by 1 base and J by 4 bases; unmatched bases: 5. The CDR3 DNA is TGTGCCACCAGCAGAGTACAGGGGGGTAGCTATGGCTACACCTTC. This encodes CATSRVQGGSYGYTF.